This entry features one T cell receptor (beta chain) sequence. The antigen is undetermined. This entry belongs to a study of neoadjuvant anti-PD-1 for oral cavity cancer. Study-wide context: Nivolumab at 3 mg/kg was mostly given biweekly, three to four doses, pre-surgery. Non-progressing patients received a fourth nivolumab dose near day 43, then surgery on days 50-56.

Time point meaning: after neoadjuvant nivolumab, at surgical resection. Study-wide results and caveats: Treg/Th17 ratio rose with pretreatment blood and fell with post-treatment tumor TCRbeta clonality.

The CDR3 loop spans 14 amino acids. The V gene lost 4 bases and the J gene lost 8 bases, with 17 bases spanning the gap. Germline V lookup: CDR1 MNHEY, CDR2 SMNVEV (reference sequence). Method: immunoSEQ multiplex PCR; TCRdb's copy keeps in-frame clones and lacks some. The sample lists over 20,000 clones; more than 20% were seen once. The chain has TRBV27 and TRBJ1-2; D may be TRBD1 (5 bases). The clonotype originates from a person aged 35-80 years with oral cavity squamous cell carcinoma. Specimen: tumor tissue, collected after nivolumab (anti-PD-1) treatment. Here the CDR3 DNA reads TGTGCCAGCAGTTCCCCCTTAAGGGGTTCAGGCTACACCTTC. This sequence encodes CASSSPLRGSGYTF.